The 14 T cell receptor beta chains given below trace back to one sample, sequenced in a study of blood T cell repertoires in COVID-19. Measured with immunoSEQ multiplex PCR; TCRdb has only the in-frame clones, and not every one. Of 110,000 to 150,000 clones listed, approximately 87% are singletons. The sequenced sample consisted of PBMCs or T cells enriched from blood (not recorded which). Source of these receptors: a man in his 60s who had recovered from COVID-19.

V and J are TRBV18 and TRBJ2-7, with TRBD1 as a possible D gene (5 bases). The V and J ends lost 0 bases and 2 bases respectively, with 20 bases between them. The CDR3 is 18 residues long. CDR1 and CDR2 (germline): KGHSH, LQKENI. The CDR3 nucleotides read TGTGCCAGCTCACCACCGTGGACGGACATCCTCCCAACCTACGAGCAGTACTTC. Translation: CASSPPWTDILPTYEQYF.

J is TRBJ2-7 and V is TRBV28; a possible D gene is TRBD1 (5 bases). Per germline, CDR1 MDHEN and CDR2 SYDVKM. The V end lost 7 bases, the J end lost 4 bases, and 14 bases lay between the germline ends. This CDR3 has 13 residues. Here the CDR3 DNA reads TGTGCCAGCATTCAAACAAGGGGATACGAGCAGTACTTC. As protein: CASIQTRGYEQYF.

This chain connects TRBV5-4 to TRBJ1-6, with D hard to call. Germline CDR1 reads SGHNT; CDR2 reads YYREEE (reference sequence). V shed 3 bases and J shed 0 bases, with 16 bases lying between them. CDR3 length: 18 amino acids. The CDR3 DNA is TGTGCCAGCAGCTCCGACCGCGGCCCGAGCTCCTATAATTCACCCCTCCACTTT. Residues: CASSSDRGPSSYNSPLHF.

The chain has TRBV30 and TRBJ2-3; perhaps TRBD2 as D (6 bases). Between the trimmed V and J ends, which lost 0 bases and 4 bases, there was a span of 8 bases. CDR3 length: 13 residues. Germline values: CDR1 GTSNPN, CDR2 SVGIG (reference sequence). CDR3 protein: CAWSVGGADTQYF. The CDR3 DNA reads TGTGCCTGGAGTGTAGGAGGGGCAGATACGCAGTATTTT.

V and J are TRBV6-5 and TRBJ1-1; D unclear. The CDR3 consists of 14 residues. V was shortened by 7 bases and J by 6 bases, with 18 bases between the two germline ends. CDR1 is MNHEY and CDR2 is SVGAGI in the germline V gene. The CDR3 DNA reads as TGTGCCAGCATATTAATGGTAGGAGTTCCTGAAGCTTTCTTT. It specifies CASILMVGVPEAFF.

J is TRBJ2-6 and V is TRBV5-4; TRBD1 matches 9 bases. The V segment lost 5 bases and the J segment 11 bases; nucleotides outside the gene matches: 8. The germline CDR1 and CDR2 sequences are SGHNT and YYREEE (reference sequence). The CDR3 is made up of 14 amino acids. The CDR3 loop reads CASSWGQGSDVLTF. The CDR3 coding sequence is TGTGCCAGCAGTTGGGGACAGGGTAGCGACGTCCTGACTTTC.

The chain carries TRBV7-6 and TRBJ1-4, with D possibly matching TRBD1 (6 bases). The ends were cut back, 1 base at V and 8 bases at J, with 17 bases in the middle. This CDR3 contains 16 residues. Germline loops: CDR1 SGHVS, CDR2 FNYEAQ. The CDR3 sequence: CASSLGWQGREEKLFF. CDR3 nucleotide sequence: TGTGCCAGCAGCTTAGGTTGGCAGGGGAGAGAAGAAAAACTGTTTTTT.

This clone was seen a single time. V is TRBV6-1 and J is TRBJ1-2, with D possibly TRBD1 on 6 matching bases. Trimming shortened V by 3 bases and J by 3 bases, and 8 bases separated the two germline ends. Germline CDR1 and CDR2: MNHNS and SASEGT. The CDR3 totals 13 residues. The chain's CDR3 is CASSETGYYGYTF. The CDR3 region has the DNA TGTGCCAGCAGTGAGACAGGCTACTATGGCTACACCTTC.

The chain couples TRBV5-4 to TRBJ2-1, with D perhaps matching TRBD2 (6 bases). The ends were cut back, 4 bases at V and 4 bases at J, with 15 bases in the middle. The CDR3 runs to 15 residues. Germline loops: CDR1 SGHNT, CDR2 YYREEE (reference sequence). CDR3 loop: CASSVAADFYNEQFF. The CDR3 DNA follows: TGTGCCAGCAGCGTAGCGGCCGACTTTTACAATGAGCAGTTCTTC.

This chain joins TRBV3-1 (or the pseudogene TRBV3-2) and TRBJ2-2, with 12 positions matching TRBD2. The CDR3 has 16 amino acids. Trimming cost V 3 bases and J 5 bases; bases outside gene matches: 4. Germline V CDR1 and CDR2: LGHDT, YNNKEL (reference sequence). CDR3 loop: CASSQTSGGPTGELFF. CDR3 sequence (DNA): TGTGCCAGCAGCCAGACTAGCGGGGGCCCGACCGGGGAGCTGTTTTTT.

V and J are TRBV7-8 and TRBJ1-3; unclear D gene. Germline V CDR1 and CDR2: SGHVS, FQNEAQ. This CDR3 region has 15 residues. V was cut by 1 base and J by 2 bases, with 9 bases left in between. DNA of the CDR3: TGTGCCAGCAGCTTAGGTTTGAGGACTGGAAACACCATATATTTT. Amino acid sequence: CASSLGLRTGNTIYF.

This sequence joins TRBV28 and TRBJ1-1; D ambiguous. Deletions cut 3 bases from V and 3 bases from J, with 17 bases between. Germline CDR1 MDHEN, CDR2 SYDVKM. The CDR3 sequence is 16 residues long. CDR3 loop: CASSLGFGNFHTEAFF. The CDR3 DNA reads as TGTGCCAGCAGTTTGGGCTTCGGGAACTTCCACACTGAAGCTTTCTTT.

The rearrangement links TRBV28 to TRBJ2-5; D is ambiguous. V was shortened by 4 bases and J by 4 bases, with 16 bases between the two germline ends. The CDR3 sequence is 15 residues long. The germline V gene has CDR1 MDHEN and CDR2 SYDVKM. DNA of the CDR3: TGTGCCAGCAGTTCCCTGGGCCTCTCCAGAGAGACCCAGTACTTC. Amino acid sequence: CASSSLGLSRETQYF.

This clone was picked up one time. V usage is TRBV4-1 and J usage is TRBJ1-2, with D possibly being TRBD1 (5 bases). The CDR3 totals 12 residues. Germline V gene lookup returns CDR1 MGHRA and CDR2 YSYEKL. The V end lost 4 bases, the J end lost 12 bases, and 15 bases lay between the germline ends. The CDR3 sequence is CASSLFAGYHTF. The CDR3 nucleotides are TGCGCCAGCAGCCTATTCGCAGGGTACCACACCTTC.